These 12 T cell receptor beta chains originate from one sample sequenced in a study of T cell responses to AZD1222 COVID-19 vaccine. Sequencing used immunoSEQ multiplex PCR; TCRdb keeps in-frame clones, though not all of them. Found here are about 180,000 clones, about 93% of them singletons; the top ten hold around 0.96%. Specimen: peripheral blood, collected 28 days after the second dose of the MenACWY control vaccine. The receptors originated from an adult who received the MenACWY meningococcal vaccine as a control.

The chain links TRBV30 to TRBJ2-2; no clear D gene. Germline lookup yields CDR1 GTSNPN and CDR2 SVGIG (reference sequence). The CDR3 totals 12 residues. Trimming removed 3 bases from V and 7 bases from J, with 9 bases in between. CDR3 bases: TGTGCCTGGAGCCCAGCCTTCGGGGAGCTGTTTTTT. It encodes CAWSPAFGELFF.

This rearrangement joins TRBV5-4 to TRBJ2-7, with TRBD2 as a possible D gene (6 bases). Germline CDR1 and CDR2: SGHNT and YYREEE (reference sequence). With 4 bases removed from V and 2 bases from J, the gap between germline ends came to 19 bases. This CDR3 is built from 16 residues. CDR3 loop: CASSPRPFREAYEQYF. In DNA, the CDR3 is TGTGCCAGCAGCCCGCGGCCTTTCAGGGAGGCCTACGAGCAGTACTTC.

This clone has only a few counts. The chain recombines TRBV2 with TRBJ1-1; 9 nucleotides agree with TRBD1. The CDR3 covers 14 residues. Per germline, CDR1 SNHLY and CDR2 FYNNEI. The V segment lost 10 bases and the J segment 4 bases; nucleotides outside the gene matches: 10. The CDR3 here is CATRPGQGITEAFF. CDR3 nucleotides: TGTGCCACTCGGCCGGGACAGGGCATCACTGAAGCTTTCTTT. The full variable domain, with the rest looked up from reference TRBV2 and TRBJ1-1, is EPEVTQTPSHQVTQMGQEVILRCVPISNHLYFYWYRQILGQKVEFLVSFYNNEISEKSEIFDDQFSVERPDGSNFTLKIRSTKLEDSAMYFCATRPGQGITEAFFGQGTRLTVV.

This chain uses TRBV10-2 with TRBJ1-5; D is unresolved. Germline V CDR1 and CDR2: WSHSY, SAAADI. With 0 bases removed from V and 4 bases from J, the gap between germline ends came to 4 bases. CDR3 length: 13 amino acids. The CDR3 loop is CASSESGNQPQHF. CDR3 nucleotide sequence: TGCGCCAGCAGTGAGTCAGGGAATCAGCCCCAGCATTTT.

The rearrangement joins TRBV6-6 to TRBJ1-1; D ambiguous. The CDR3 sequence is 13 residues long. V was pared by 8 bases and J by 4 bases, with 14 bases between. Germline V gene data show CDR1 as MNHNY and CDR2 as SVGAGI (reference sequence). CDR3: CASGIQPGTEAFF. CDR3 in DNA: TGTGCCAGCGGTATTCAGCCGGGCACTGAAGCTTTCTTT.

V usage is TRBV7-6 and J usage is TRBJ1-4; D may be TRBD1 (5 bases). Germline CDR1 is SGHVS and CDR2 is FNYEAQ. The V gene lost 1 base and the J gene lost 8 bases, with 14 bases spanning the gap. The CDR3 totals 15 residues. This chain's CDR3 is CASSLGDALGEKLFF. For the CDR3, the DNA is TGTGCCAGCAGCTTAGGGGACGCTTTGGGGGAAAAACTGTTTTTT.

This chain links TRBV3-1 (or the pseudogene TRBV3-2) with TRBJ1-1; D ambiguous. CDR1 and CDR2 from the germline V gene are LGHDT and YNNKEL (reference sequence). CDR3 length: 13 residues. Trimming stripped 4 bases from V and 7 bases from J, with 13 bases between. The CDR3 bases are TGTGCCAGCAGCCCGACGGGCTTGGGTGAAGCTTTCTTT. Protein sequence: CASSPTGLGEAFF.

This clone appeared once. The chain is built from TRBV9 and TRBJ2-3; D is undetermined. Germline assignment: CDR1 SGDLS and CDR2 YYNGEE. This CDR3 has 16 residues. V was trimmed by 0 bases and J by 0 bases, leaving 11 bases between them. This CDR3 reads CASSVGVLLSTDTQYF. Here the CDR3 DNA reads TGTGCCAGCAGCGTAGGGGTATTACTTAGCACAGATACGCAGTATTTT.

V and J are TRBV5-4 and TRBJ2-7; TRBD1 is a possible D gene (6 bases). Germline CDR1 SGHNT, CDR2 YYREEE (reference sequence). The CDR3 length is 15 residues. V shed 4 bases and J shed 0 bases, with 14 bases lying between them. This CDR3 is CASSGGLGSSYEQYF. CDR3 nucleotides: TGTGCCAGCAGCGGGGGCCTCGGAAGCTCCTACGAGCAGTACTTC.

This rearrangement joins TRBV6-2 or TRBV6-3 to TRBJ2-5; TRBD1 is a possible D gene (6 bases). The CDR3 consists of 12 residues. Germline loops: CDR1 MNHEY, CDR2 SVGEGT. V lost 6 bases and J 3 bases, leaving 8 bases between the germline ends. The CDR3 DNA reads as TGTGCCAGCAGCCCAGGGGAAGAGACCCAGTACTTC. Its protein is CASSPGEETQYF.

This clone is a singleton in its sample. The chain couples TRBV11-2 to TRBJ2-7; the match to TRBD2 covers 9 bases. V trimming: 10 bases; J trimming: 0 bases; junction bases outside the gene matches: 1. CDR1 SGHAT and CDR2 FQNNGV come from the germline V gene. The CDR3 is made up of 12 amino acids. DNA of the CDR3: TGTGCCACTAGCGGGGTCTCCTACGAGCAGTACTTC. It yields the protein CATSGVSYEQYF.

In DNA, the CDR3 is TGTGCCAGCAGTCCAGGACAGGGGAGTTCACCCCTCCACTTT. The encoded protein is CASSPGQGSSPLHF. The chain couples TRBV6-2 or TRBV6-3 to TRBJ1-6; 9 bases map to TRBD1. Trimming at V came to 5 bases and at J to 9 bases, leaving 5 bases not matched to a gene. The CDR3 is 14 residues long. CDR1 is MNHEY, CDR2 SVGEGT, per germline.